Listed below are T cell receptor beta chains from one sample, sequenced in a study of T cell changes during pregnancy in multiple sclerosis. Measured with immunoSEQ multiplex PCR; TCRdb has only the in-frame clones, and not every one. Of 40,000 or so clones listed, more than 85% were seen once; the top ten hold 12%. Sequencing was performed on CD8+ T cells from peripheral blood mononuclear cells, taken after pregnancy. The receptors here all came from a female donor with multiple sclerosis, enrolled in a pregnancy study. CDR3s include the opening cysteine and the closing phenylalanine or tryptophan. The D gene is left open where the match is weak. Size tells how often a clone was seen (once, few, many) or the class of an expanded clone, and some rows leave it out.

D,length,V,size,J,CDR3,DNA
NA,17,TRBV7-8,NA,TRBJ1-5,CASSLVSRPYSNQPQHF,TGTGCCAGCAGCTTAGTATCCAGGCCCTATAGCAATCAGCCCCAGCATTTT
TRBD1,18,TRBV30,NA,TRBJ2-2,CAWNGRFLTTGDTGELFF,TGTGCCTGGAACGGACGGTTCCTTACGACAGGGGACACCGGGGAGCTGTTTTTT
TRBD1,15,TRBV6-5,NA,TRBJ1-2,CASSSPGQGKYGYTF,TGTGCCAGCAGTAGCCCGGGACAGGGGAAATACGGCTACACCTTC
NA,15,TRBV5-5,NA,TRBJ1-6,CASSSIGGGGSPLHF,TGTGCCAGCAGCTCGATCGGCGGTGGTGGTTCACCCCTCCACTTT
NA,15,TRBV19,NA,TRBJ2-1,CASSSAPSFSNEQFF,TGTGCCAGTAGTAGCGCCCCTAGCTTTAGCAATGAGCAGTTCTTC
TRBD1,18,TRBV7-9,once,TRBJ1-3,CASSLATGPHIAGNTIYF,TGTGCCAGCAGCCTCGCGACAGGGCCCCACATTGCTGGAAACACCATATATTTT
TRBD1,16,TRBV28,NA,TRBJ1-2,CASSLRRTGEIYGYTF,TGTGCCAGCAGTTTAAGGAGGACAGGAGAGATCTATGGCTACACCTTC
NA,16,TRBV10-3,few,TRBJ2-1,CAISERRGEGYNEQFF,TGTGCCATCAGTGAGCGGAGGGGGGAGGGCTACAATGAGCAGTTCTTC
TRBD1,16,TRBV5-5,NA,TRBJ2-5,CASSSPGQGARQTQYF,TGTGCCAGCAGCTCTCCGGGACAGGGGGCGAGGCAGACCCAGTACTTC
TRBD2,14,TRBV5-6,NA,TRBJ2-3,CASSFAGDTDTQYF,TGTGCCAGCAGCTTCGCGGGGGACACAGATACGCAGTATTTT
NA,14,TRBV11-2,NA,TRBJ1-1,CASSLGMRNTEAFF,TGTGCCAGCAGCTTAGGTATGCGGAACACTGAAGCTTTCTTT
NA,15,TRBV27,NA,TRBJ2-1,CASSYRRDSYNEQFF,TGTGCCAGCAGTTATAGGAGGGACTCCTACAATGAGCAGTTCTTC
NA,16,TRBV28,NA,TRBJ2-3,CASSPPSGSSTDTQYF,TGTGCCAGCAGTCCCCCATCGGGGTCTAGCACAGATACGCAGTATTTT
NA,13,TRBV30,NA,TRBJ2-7,CAWSVAAPYEQYF,TGTGCCTGGAGTGTAGCGGCCCCCTACGAGCAGTACTTC
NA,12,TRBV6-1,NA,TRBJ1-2,CASSRNRVGYTF,TGTGCCAGCAGCCGAAACAGGGTTGGCTACACCTTC
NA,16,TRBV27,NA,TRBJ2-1,CASSPNPGTLYNEQFF,TGTGCCAGCAGTCCTAATCCCGGGACTCTCTACAATGAGCAGTTCTTC
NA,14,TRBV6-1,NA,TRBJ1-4,CASFSRGLNEKLFF,TGTGCCAGCTTTTCCCGGGGACTTAATGAAAAACTGTTTTTT
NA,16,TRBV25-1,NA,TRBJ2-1,CASSGPTSPYYNEQFF,TGTGCCAGCAGTGGTCCCACTAGCCCGTACTACAATGAGCAGTTCTTC
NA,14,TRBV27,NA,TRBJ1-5,CASSLTGPNQPQHF,TGTGCCAGCAGTTTAACAGGGCCGAATCAGCCCCAGCATTTT
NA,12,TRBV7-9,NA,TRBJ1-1,CASRRPGTEAFF,TGTGCCAGCAGGCGACCCGGGACTGAAGCTTTCTTT
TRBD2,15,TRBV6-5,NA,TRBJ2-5,CASSSLRTSGETQYF,TGTGCCAGCAGTTCCCTTCGGACTAGCGGAGAGACCCAGTACTTC
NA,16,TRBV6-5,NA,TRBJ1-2,CASSSFVGGINYGYTF,TGTGCCAGCAGTTCTTTCGTGGGGGGGATCAACTATGGCTACACCTTC
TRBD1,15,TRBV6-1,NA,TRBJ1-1,CASSEGDRVNTEAFF,TGTGCCAGCAGTGAAGGGGACAGGGTGAACACTGAAGCTTTCTTT
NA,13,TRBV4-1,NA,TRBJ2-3,CASSLVATDTQYF,TGCGCCAGCAGCCTAGTAGCGACAGATACGCAGTATTTT
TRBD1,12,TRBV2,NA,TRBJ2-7,CATRGQGYEQYF,TGTGCCACTAGGGGACAGGGCTACGAGCAGTACTTC
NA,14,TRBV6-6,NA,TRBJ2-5,CASNNGGQMETQYF,TGTGCCAGCAATAACGGGGGACAGATGGAGACCCAGTACTTC
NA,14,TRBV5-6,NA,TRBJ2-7,CASSLGRAYYEQYF,TGTGCCAGCAGCTTGGGGAGGGCCTACTACGAGCAGTACTTC
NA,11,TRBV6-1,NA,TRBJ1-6,CASGPPRPLHF,TGTGCCAGCGGGCCGCCTCGTCCCCTCCACTTT
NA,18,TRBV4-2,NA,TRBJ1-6,CASSQDLGASSYNSPLHF,TGTGCCAGCAGCCAAGATCTAGGGGCGAGCTCCTATAATTCACCCCTCCACTTT
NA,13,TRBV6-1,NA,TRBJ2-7,CASSDSGYYEQYF,TGTGCCAGCAGTGATTCAGGGTACTACGAGCAGTACTTC
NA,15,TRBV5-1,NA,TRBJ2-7,CASSLERTSTYEQYF,TGCGCCAGCAGCTTGGAGAGGACATCGACCTACGAGCAGTACTTC
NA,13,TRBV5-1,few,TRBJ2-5,CASSLAGPETQYF,TGCGCCAGCAGCTTGGCAGGTCCTGAGACCCAGTACTTC
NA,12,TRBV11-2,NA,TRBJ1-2,CASSSGGPGYTF,TGTGCCAGCAGCTCGGGGGGGCCTGGCTACACCTTC
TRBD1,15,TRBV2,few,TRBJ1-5,CASKPGQGGSQPQHF,TGTGCCAGCAAACCGGGACAGGGAGGAAGTCAGCCCCAGCATTTT
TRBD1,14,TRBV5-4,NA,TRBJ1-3,CASTRDRGGNTIYF,TGTGCCAGCACCAGGGACAGGGGTGGAAACACCATATATTTT
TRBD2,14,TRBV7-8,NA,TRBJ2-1,CASSGGLVGGEQFF,TGTGCCAGCAGCGGAGGACTAGTGGGTGGTGAGCAGTTCTTC
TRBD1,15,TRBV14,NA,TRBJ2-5,CASSPWTGGEETQYF,TGTGCCAGCAGCCCCTGGACAGGGGGGGAGGAGACCCAGTACTTC
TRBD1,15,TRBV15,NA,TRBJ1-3,CATRKGQGYRNTIYF,TGTGCCACCAGGAAGGGACAGGGATATAGAAACACCATATATTTT
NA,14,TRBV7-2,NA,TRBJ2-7,CASSFWDNSYEQYF,TGTGCCAGCAGCTTTTGGGACAACTCCTACGAGCAGTACTTC
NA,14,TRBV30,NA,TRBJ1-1,CAWSVPSGIGEAFF,TGTGCCTGGAGTGTCCCCTCGGGGATAGGTGAAGCTTTCTTT
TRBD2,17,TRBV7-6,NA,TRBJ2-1,CASSFLAGGPTYNEQFF,TGTGCCAGCAGCTTCTTAGCGGGAGGTCCGACCTACAATGAGCAGTTCTTC
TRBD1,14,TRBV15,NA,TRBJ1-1,CATSRGQGNTEAFF,TGTGCCACCAGCCGGGGACAGGGGAACACTGAAGCTTTCTTT
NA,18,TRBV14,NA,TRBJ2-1,CASSQVSYGGAPLGEQFF,TGTGCCAGCAGCCAAGTTTCTTATGGCGGGGCCCCTTTGGGTGAGCAGTTCTTC
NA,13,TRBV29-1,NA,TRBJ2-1,CSVETRGYNEQFF,TGCAGCGTAGAAACTAGAGGCTACAATGAGCAGTTCTTC
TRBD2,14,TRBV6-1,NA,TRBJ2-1,CASRAGPGGNEQFF,TGTGCCAGCAGAGCGGGACCCGGAGGGAATGAGCAGTTCTTC
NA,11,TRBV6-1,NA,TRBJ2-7,CATGGGYEQYF,TGTGCCACCGGGGGAGGATACGAGCAGTACTTC
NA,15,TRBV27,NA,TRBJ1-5,CASSLNVYSNQPQHF,TGTGCCAGCAGTTTAAATGTATATAGCAATCAGCCCCAGCATTTT
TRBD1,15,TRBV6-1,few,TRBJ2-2,CASSDETGGTGELFF,TGTGCCAGCAGTGATGAGACAGGGGGCACCGGGGAGCTGTTTTTT
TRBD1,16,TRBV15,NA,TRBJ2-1,CATSPTGQGSYNEQFF,TGTGCCACCAGCCCGACTGGACAGGGCTCCTACAATGAGCAGTTCTTC
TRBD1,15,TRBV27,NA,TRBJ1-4,CASSLSTGRGEKLFF,TGTGCCAGCAGTCTTTCGACAGGGCGAGGAGAAAAACTGTTTTTT
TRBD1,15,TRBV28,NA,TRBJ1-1,CASNQPGQGVPEAFF,TGTGCCAGCAACCAGCCGGGACAGGGGGTGCCTGAAGCTTTCTTT
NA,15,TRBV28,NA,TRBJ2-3,CASSLPLGGTDTQYF,TGTGCCAGCAGTTTACCCCTAGGGGGCACAGATACGCAGTATTTT
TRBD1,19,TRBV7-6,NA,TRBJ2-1,CASSLGADTGTGYANEQFF,TGTGCCAGCAGCTTAGGCGCAGATACCGGGACAGGGTATGCCAATGAGCAGTTCTTC